This TCR beta chain was captured by sequencing in a study of shared clonotypes between healthy human individuals. On the study more broadly: Per-donor plates numbered three CD4 naive, three CD4 memory, two CD8 naive and one CD8 memory.

Germline assignment: CDR1 MDHEN and CDR2 SYDVKM. V lost 5 bases and J 5 bases, leaving 17 bases between the germline ends. This CDR3 is 15 amino acids long. Across several immunoSEQ plates, the genomic DNA of each subset was split evenly. TCRdb's copy holds only in-frame clones and misses some; the assay was immunoSEQ multiplex PCR. Here the sample spans millions of clones, 85% to 95% being singletons. The study drew all its donors from Caucasian adults living in Nashville, Tennessee. This chain joins TRBV28 and TRBJ2-3; TRBD2 might be the D (5 bases). The TCR comes from a man aged 18 to 30 in good health. Sequencing was done on a sample of naive CD4+ T cells sorted from blood. Subset here: CD45RA+ positively selected. This CDR3 is CASSPTGSAGDTQYF. In DNA, the CDR3 is TGTGCCAGCAGTCCTACGGGTAGCGCGGGAGATACGCAGTATTTT.